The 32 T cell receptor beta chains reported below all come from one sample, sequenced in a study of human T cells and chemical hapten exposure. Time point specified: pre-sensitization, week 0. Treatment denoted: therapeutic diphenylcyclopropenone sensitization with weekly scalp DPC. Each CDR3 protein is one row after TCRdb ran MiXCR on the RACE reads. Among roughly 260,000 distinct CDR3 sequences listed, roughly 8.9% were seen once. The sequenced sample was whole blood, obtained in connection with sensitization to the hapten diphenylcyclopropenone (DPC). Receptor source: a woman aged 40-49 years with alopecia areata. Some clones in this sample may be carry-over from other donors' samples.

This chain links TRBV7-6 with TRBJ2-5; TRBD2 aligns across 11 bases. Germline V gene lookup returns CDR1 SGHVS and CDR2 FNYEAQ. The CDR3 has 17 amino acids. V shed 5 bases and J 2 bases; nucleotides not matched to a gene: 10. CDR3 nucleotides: TGTGCCAGCAGCGGCTTTGTCCTAGCGGGGGGACAAGAGACCCAGTACTTC. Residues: CASSGFVLAGGQETQYF.

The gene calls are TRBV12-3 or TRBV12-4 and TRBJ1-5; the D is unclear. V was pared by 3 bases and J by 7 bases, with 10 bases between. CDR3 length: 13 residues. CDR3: CASSLSLGQPQHF. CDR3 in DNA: TGTGCCAGCAGTTTGTCCCTCGGGCAGCCCCAGCATTTT.

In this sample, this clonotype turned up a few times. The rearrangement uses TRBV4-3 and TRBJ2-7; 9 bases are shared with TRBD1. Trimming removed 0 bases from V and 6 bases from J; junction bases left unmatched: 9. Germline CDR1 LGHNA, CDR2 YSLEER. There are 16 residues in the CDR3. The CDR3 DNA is TGCGCCAGCAGCCAAGATCCCACGGGACAGGGCATCGAGCAGTACTTC. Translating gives CASSQDPTGQGIEQYF.

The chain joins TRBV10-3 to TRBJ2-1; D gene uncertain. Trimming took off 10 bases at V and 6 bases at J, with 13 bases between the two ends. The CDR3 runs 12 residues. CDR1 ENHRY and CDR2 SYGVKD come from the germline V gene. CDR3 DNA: TGTGCCACCAACAGTGGCGGCAATGAGCAGTTCTTC. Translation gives CATNSGGNEQFF.

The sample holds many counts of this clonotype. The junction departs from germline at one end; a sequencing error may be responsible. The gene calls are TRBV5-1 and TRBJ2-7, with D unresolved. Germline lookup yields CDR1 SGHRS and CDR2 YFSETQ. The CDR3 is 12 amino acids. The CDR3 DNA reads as TGTGCCAGCAGCTTAGACCGTGACGAGCAGTACTTC. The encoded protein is CASSLDRDEQYF.

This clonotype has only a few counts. DNA for the CDR3: TGCAGCGTCCTCGCCGGAGATACGCAGTATTTT. Residues: CSVLAGDTQYF. J is TRBJ2-3 and V is TRBV29-1; unclear D gene. CDR3 length: 11 amino acids. Germline V gene sequence: CDR1 SQVTM, CDR2 ANQGSEA. V was pared by 6 bases and J by 5 bases, with 9 bases between.

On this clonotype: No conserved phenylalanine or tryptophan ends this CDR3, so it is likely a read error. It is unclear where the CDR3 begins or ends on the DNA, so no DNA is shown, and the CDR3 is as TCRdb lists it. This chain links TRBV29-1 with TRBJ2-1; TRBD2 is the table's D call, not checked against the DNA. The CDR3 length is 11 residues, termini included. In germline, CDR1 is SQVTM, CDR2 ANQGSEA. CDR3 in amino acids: CSVDRGGLALV.

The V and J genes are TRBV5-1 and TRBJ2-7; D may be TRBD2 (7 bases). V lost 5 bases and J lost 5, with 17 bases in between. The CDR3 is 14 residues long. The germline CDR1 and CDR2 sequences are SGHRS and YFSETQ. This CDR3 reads CASSLTRGGNEQYF. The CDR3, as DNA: TGCGCCAGCAGTTTAACCCGCGGGGGCAACGAGCAGTACTTC.

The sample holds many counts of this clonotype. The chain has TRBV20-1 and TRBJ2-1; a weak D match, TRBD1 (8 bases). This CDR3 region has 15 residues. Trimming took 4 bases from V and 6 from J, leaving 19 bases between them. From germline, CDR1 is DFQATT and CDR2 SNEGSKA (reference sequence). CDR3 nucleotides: TGCAGTGCTACGACAGGACAGGGAGGGAGCAATGAGCAGTTCTTC. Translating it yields CSATTGQGGSNEQFF.

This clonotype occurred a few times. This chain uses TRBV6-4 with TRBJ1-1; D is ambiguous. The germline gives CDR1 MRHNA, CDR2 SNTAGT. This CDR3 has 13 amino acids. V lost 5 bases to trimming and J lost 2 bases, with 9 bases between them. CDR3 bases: TGTGCCAGCAGTAAGGAGGGAAACACTGAAGCTTTCTTT. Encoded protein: CASSKEGNTEAFF.

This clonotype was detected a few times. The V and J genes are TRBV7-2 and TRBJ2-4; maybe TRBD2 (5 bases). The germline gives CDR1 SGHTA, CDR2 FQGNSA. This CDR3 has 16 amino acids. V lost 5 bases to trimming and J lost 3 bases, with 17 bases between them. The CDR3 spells CASSTDLLESKNIQYF. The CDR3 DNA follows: TGTGCCAGCAGCACCGACCTACTAGAAAGCAAAAACATTCAGTACTTC.

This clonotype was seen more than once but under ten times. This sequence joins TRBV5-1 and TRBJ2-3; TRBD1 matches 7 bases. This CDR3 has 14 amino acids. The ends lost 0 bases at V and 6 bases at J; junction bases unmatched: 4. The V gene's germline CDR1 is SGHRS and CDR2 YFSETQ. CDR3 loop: CASSLEGGADTQYF. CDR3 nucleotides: TGCGCCAGCAGCTTGGAAGGGGGCGCCGATACGCAGTATTTT.

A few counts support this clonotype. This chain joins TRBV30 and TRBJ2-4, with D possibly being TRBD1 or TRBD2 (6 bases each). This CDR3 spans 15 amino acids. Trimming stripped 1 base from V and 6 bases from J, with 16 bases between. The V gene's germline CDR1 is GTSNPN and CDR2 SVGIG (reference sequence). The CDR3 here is CAWSAPGTGANIQYF. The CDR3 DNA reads TGTGCCTGGAGTGCTCCCGGGACGGGGGCAAACATTCAGTACTTC.

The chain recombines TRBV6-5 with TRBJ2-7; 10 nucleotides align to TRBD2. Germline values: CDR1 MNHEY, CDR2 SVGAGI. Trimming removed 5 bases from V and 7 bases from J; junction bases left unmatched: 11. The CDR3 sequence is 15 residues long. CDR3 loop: CASSTTLAGPFEQYF. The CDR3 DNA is TGTGCCAGCAGTACGACACTAGCGGGGCCTTTTGAGCAGTACTTC.

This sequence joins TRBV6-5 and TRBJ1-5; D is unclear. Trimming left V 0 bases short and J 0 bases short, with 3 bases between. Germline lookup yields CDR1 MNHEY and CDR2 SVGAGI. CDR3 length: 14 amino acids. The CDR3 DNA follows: TGTGCCAGCAGTTACTCGAATAGCAATCAGCCCCAGCATTTT. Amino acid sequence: CASSYSNSNQPQHF.

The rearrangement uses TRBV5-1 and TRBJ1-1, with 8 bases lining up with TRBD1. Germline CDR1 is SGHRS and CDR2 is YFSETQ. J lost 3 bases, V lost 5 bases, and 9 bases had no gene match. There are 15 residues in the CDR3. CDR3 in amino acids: CASSSRTGMDTEAFF. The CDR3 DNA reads TGCGCCAGCAGTTCTCGGACAGGGATGGACACTGAAGCTTTCTTT.

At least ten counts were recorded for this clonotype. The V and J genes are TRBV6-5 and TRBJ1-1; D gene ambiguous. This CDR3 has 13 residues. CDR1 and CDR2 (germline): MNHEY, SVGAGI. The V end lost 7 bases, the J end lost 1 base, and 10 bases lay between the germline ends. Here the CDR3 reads CASIRDGNTEAFF. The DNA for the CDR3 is TGTGCCAGCATTAGAGACGGGAACACTGAAGCTTTCTTT.

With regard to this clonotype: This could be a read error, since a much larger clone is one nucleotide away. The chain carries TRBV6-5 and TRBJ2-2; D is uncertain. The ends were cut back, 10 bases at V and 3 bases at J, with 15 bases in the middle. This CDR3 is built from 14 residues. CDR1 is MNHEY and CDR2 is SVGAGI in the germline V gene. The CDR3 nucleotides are TGTGCCAACAGATCAAGCCCTTACACCGGGGAGCTGTTTTTT. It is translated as CANRSSPYTGELFF.

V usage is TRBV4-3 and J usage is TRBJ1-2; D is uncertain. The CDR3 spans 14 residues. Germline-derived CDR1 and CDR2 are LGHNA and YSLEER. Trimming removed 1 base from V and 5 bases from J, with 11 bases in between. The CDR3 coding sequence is TGCGCCAGCAGCCAAGTCACAATGGAATATGGCTACACCTTC. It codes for CASSQVTMEYGYTF.

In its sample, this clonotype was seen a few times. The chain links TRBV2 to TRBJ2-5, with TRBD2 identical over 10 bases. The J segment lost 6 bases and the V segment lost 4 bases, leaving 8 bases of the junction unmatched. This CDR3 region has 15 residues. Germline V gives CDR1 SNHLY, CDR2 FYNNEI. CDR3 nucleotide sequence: TGTGCCAGCAGTGCTCTAGCGGGGGCTCTTCAGACCCAGTACTTC. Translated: CASSALAGALQTQYF. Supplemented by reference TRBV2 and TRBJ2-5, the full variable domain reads EPEVTQTPSHQVTQMGQEVILRCVPISNHLYFYWYRQILGQKVEFLVSFYNNEISEKSEIFDDQFSVERPDGSNFTLKIRSTKLEDSAMYFCASSALAGALQTQYFGPGTRLLVL.

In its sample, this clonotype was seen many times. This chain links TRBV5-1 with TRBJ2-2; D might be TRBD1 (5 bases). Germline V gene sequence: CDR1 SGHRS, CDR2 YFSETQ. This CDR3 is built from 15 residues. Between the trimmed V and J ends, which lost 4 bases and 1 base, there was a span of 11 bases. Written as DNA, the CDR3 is TGCGCCAGCAGCCAGGACACGATGAACACCGGGGAGCTGTTTTTT. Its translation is CASSQDTMNTGELFF.

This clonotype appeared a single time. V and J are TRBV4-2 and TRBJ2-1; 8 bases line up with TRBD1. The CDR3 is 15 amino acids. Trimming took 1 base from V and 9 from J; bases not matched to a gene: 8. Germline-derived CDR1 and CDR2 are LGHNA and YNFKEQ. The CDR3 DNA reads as TGTGCCAGCAGCCAAGGGGCCCAGGGGGCAGGTGAGCAGTTCTTC. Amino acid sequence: CASSQGAQGAGEQFF.

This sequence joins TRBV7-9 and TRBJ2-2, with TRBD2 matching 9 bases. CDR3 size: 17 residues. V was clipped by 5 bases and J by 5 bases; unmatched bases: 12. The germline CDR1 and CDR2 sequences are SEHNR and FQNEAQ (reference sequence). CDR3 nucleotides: TGTGCCAGCAGCCCACGGGGACTAGCCGGCCGAACCGGGGAGCTGTTTTTT. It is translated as CASSPRGLAGRTGELFF.

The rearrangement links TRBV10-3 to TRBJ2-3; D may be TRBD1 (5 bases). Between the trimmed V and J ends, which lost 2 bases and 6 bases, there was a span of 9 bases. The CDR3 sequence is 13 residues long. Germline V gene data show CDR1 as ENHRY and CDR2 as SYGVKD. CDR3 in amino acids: CAISEGKGDTQYF. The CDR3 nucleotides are TGTGCCATCAGTGAGGGGAAGGGGGATACGCAGTATTTT.

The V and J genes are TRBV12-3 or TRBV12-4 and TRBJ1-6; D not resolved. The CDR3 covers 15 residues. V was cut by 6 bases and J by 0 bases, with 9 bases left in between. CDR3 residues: CASRPGYSYNSPLHF. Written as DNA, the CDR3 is TGTGCCAGCAGGCCGGGTTACTCCTATAATTCACCCCTCCACTTT.

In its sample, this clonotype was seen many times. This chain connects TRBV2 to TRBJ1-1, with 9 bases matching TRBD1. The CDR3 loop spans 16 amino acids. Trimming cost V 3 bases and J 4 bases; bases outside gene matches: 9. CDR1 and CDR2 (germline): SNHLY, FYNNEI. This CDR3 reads CASSEVWTGAGTEAFF. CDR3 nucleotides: TGTGCCAGCAGTGAGGTCTGGACAGGGGCAGGCACTGAAGCTTTCTTT.

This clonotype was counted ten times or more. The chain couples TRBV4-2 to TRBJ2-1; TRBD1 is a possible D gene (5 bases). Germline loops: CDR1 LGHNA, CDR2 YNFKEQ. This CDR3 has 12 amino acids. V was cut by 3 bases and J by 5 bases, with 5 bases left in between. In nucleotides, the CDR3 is TGTGCCAGCAGCCAGGGGCACAATGAGCAGTTCTTC. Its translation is CASSQGHNEQFF.

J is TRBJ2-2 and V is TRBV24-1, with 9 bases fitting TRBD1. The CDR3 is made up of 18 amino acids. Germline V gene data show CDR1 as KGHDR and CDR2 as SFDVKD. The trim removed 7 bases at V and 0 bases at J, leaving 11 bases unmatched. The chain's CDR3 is CATSRDRAKITNTGELFF. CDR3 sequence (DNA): TGTGCCACCAGCCGGGACAGGGCAAAAATAACGAACACCGGGGAGCTGTTTTTT.

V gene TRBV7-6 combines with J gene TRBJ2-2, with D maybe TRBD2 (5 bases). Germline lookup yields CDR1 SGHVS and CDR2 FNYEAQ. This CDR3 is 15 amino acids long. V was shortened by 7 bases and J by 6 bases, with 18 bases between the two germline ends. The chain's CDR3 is CASTLVERAAGELFF. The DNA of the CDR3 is TGTGCCAGCACCCTCGTTGAGAGGGCCGCCGGGGAGCTGTTTTTT.

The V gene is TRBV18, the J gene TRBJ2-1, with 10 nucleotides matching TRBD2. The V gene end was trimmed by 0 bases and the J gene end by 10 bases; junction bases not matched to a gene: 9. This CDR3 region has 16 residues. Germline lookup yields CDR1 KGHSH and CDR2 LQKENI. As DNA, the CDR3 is TGTGCCAGCTCACCACCATCTAGCGGGAGTCGGGAGGAGCAGTTCTTC. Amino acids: CASSPPSSGSREEQFF.

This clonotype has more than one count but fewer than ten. As DNA, the CDR3 is TGTGCCAGCAGTTACTCACCAGGGGTGAACACTGAAGCTTTCTTT. Translation: CASSYSPGVNTEAFF. The rearrangement uses TRBV6-5 and TRBJ1-1; a weak D match, TRBD1 (6 bases). Between the trimmed V and J ends, which lost 0 bases and 0 bases, there was a span of 8 bases. This CDR3 has 15 amino acids. Germline V gene lookup returns CDR1 MNHEY and CDR2 SVGAGI.

The CDR3, as DNA: TGTGCCAGCAGCTCCATTGGACAGGGTCCAGATACGCAGTATTTT. It codes for CASSSIGQGPDTQYF. This rearrangement joins TRBV7-2 to TRBJ2-3; TRBD1 matches 8 bases. CDR1 is SGHTA and CDR2 is FQGNSA in the germline V gene. The CDR3 is made up of 15 amino acids. Germline trimming cut 4 bases from V and 4 bases from J; bases unmatched to any gene: 7.